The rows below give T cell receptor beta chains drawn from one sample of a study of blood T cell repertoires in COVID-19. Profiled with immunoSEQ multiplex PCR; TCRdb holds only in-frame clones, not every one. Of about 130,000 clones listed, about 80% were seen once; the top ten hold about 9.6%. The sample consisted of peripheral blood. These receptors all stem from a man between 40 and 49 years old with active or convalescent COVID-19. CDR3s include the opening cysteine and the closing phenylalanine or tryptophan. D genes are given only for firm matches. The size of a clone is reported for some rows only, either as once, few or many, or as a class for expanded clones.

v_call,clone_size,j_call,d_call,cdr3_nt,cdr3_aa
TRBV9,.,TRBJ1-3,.,TGTGCCAGCAGCGGACAGGTTGGGGGAAACACCATATATTTT,CASSGQVGGNTIYF
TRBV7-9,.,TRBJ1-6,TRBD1,TGTGCCAGCAGCTTATCCGGGACAGTGGATTCACCCCTCCACTTT,CASSLSGTVDSPLHF
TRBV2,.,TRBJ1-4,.,TGTGCCAGCAGTCCCCGGCAGGGTACTAATGAAAAACTGTTTTTT,CASSPRQGTNEKLFF
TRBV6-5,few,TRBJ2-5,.,TGTGCCAGCAGGAATCCGGGGTCTCAAGAGACCCAGTACTTC,CASRNPGSQETQYF
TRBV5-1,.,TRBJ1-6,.,TGCGCCAGCAGCTTGGGAGGGATCAATTCACCCCTCCACTTT,CASSLGGINSPLHF
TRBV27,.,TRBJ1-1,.,TGTGCCAGCAGTGTCAGGGTGGGCACTGAAGCTTTCTTT,CASSVRVGTEAFF
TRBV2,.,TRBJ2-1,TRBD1,TGTGCCAGCAGTGAGGTGAAGGGGGCGAGCAATGAGCAGTTCTTC,CASSEVKGASNEQFF
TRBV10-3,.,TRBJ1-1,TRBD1,TGTGCCATCAGGCCGGGACAGGGGCAATTGGCGAACACTGAAGCTTTCTTT,CAIRPGQGQLANTEAFF
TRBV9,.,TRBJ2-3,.,TGTGCCAGCAGCGCCCATACCCCAGGGCCCAGAGCAGATACGCAGTATTTT,CASSAHTPGPRADTQYF
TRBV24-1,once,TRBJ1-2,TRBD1,TGTGCCACCAGTGATAACAGGGGCCCTTACTATGGCTACACCTTC,CATSDNRGPYYGYTF
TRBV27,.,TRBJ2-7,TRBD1,TGTGCCAGCAGTTTAAGTGGACAGGGACCCTACGAGCAGTACTTC,CASSLSGQGPYEQYF
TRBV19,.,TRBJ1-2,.,TGTGCCAGTGGGGCGGGGGAGCTGAACTATGGCTACACCTTC,CASGAGELNYGYTF
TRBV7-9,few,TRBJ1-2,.,TGTGCCAGCAGCTTAGCGGCGGGGGTAGGCTATGGCTACACCTTC,CASSLAAGVGYGYTF
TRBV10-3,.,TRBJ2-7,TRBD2,TGTGCCATCAGTGAGTCCGGGACTAGCGGGGGGGCGGTCGAGCAGTACTTC,CAISESGTSGGAVEQYF
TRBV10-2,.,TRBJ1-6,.,TGCGCCAGCAAAACAGGTGCCTATAATTCACCCCTCCACTTT,CASKTGAYNSPLHF
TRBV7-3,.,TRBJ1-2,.,TGTGCCAGCAGCCCCGCCGGAGGGGACTATGGCTACACCTTC,CASSPAGGDYGYTF
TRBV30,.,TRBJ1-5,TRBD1,TGTGCCTGGGGGACAGGGCTCAATCAGCCCCAGCATTTT,CAWGTGLNQPQHF
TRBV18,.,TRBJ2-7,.,TGTGCCACCGGTTACAGGGAAACCGAGCAGTACTTC,CATGYRETEQYF
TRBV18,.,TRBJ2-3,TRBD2,TGTGCCAGCGCGGCTAAAACTAGCGGGGGCACAGATACGCAGTATTTT,CASAAKTSGGTDTQYF
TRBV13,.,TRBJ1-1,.,TGTGCCAGCAGCTTAGTCCTCAGGGGTGGTACTGAAGCTTTCTTT,CASSLVLRGGTEAFF
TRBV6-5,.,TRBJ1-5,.,TGTGCCAGCAGGAGAGTTAGTAACCAGCCCCAGCATTTT,CASRRVSNQPQHF
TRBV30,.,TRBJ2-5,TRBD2,TGTGCCTGGAAGGGACTAGCGGGGTTGAGGGAGACCCAGTACTTC,CAWKGLAGLRETQYF